This T cell receptor (beta chain) was profiled in a study of blood T cell repertoires in COVID-19. Study as a whole: Acute and convalescent COVID-19 samples came from the United States, Italy and Spain. T cells, B-cell-depleted T cells, or PBMCs supplied cDNA or gDNA.

Per the study methods: From reference gene primer amplification, estimates of nucleated cell counts were derived. TCRdb's table, derived via immunoSEQ multiplex PCR, lists solely in-frame clones and lacks some. D and trimming come from the DNA, and the V and J calls and clone size come from that table. The profile shows 70,000 or so clones, about 80% of them singletons. V gave up 2 bases and J gave up 0 bases, with 13 bases separating them. The CDR3 runs to 17 residues. The germline V gene encodes CDR1 SEHNR and CDR2 FQNEAQ (reference sequence). Sequenced sample: peripheral blood. The chain recombines TRBV7-9 with TRBJ2-2, with a tentative D call TRBD1 (5 bases). This TCR derives from a human donor in a cohort sampled during active COVID-19. CDR3 DNA: TGTGCCAGCAGCTTACCCCAGGGTAGGGCGAACACCGGGGAGCTGTTTTTT. Translated, it gives CASSLPQGRANTGELFF.